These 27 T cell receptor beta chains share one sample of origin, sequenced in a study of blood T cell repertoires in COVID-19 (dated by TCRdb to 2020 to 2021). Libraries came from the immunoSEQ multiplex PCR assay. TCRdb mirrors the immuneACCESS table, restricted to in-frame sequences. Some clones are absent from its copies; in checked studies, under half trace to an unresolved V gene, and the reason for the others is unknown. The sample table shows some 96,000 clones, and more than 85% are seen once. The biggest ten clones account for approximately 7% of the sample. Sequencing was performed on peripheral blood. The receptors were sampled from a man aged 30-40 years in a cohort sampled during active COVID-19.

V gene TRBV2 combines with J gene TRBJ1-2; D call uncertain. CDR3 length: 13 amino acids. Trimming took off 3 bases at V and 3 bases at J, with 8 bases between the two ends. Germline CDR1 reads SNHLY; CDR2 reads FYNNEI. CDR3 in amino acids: CASSDFSDYGYTF. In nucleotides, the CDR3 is TGTGCCAGCAGTGACTTTAGCGACTATGGCTACACCTTC.

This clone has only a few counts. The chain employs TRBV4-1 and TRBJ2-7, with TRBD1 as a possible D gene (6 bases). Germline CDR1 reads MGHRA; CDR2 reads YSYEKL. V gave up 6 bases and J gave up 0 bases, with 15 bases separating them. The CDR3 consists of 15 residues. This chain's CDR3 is CASSFVTGSSYEQYF. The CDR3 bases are TGCGCCAGCAGTTTCGTAACAGGGAGCTCCTACGAGCAGTACTTC.

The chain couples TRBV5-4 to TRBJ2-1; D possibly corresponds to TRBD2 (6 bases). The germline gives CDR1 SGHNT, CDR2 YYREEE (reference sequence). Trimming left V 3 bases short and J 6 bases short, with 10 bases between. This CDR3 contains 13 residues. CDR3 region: CASSSKTSNEQFF. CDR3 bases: TGTGCCAGCAGCTCGAAGACTAGCAATGAGCAGTTCTTC.

CDR3 amino acids: CASSYRGGSSYNEQFF. Written as DNA, the CDR3 is TGTGCCAGCAGTTATCGCGGGGGGAGCTCCTACAATGAGCAGTTCTTC. J is TRBJ2-1 and V is TRBV6-6, with 8 positions matching TRBD2. CDR1 is MNHNY and CDR2 is SVGAGI in the germline V gene (reference sequence). CDR3 size: 16 residues. V shed 3 bases, J shed 0 bases, and the junction held 4 bases outside the gene matches.

The DNA of the CDR3 is TGTGCCAGCAGTGAATTTGCGGGCTTTCGGACCCAGTACTTC. Its protein is CASSEFAGFRTQYF. The chain carries TRBV25-1 and TRBJ2-5, with a tentative D call TRBD2 (5 bases). CDR3 length: 14 amino acids. Germline values: CDR1 MGHDK, CDR2 SYGVNS. V was cut by 1 base and J by 7 bases, with 13 bases left in between.

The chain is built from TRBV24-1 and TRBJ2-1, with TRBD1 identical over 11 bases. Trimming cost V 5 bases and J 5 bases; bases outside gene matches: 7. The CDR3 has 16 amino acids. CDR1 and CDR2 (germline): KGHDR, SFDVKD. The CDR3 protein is CATSGGQGAWDNEQFF. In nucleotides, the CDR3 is TGTGCCACCAGTGGCGGACAGGGGGCTTGGGACAATGAGCAGTTCTTC.

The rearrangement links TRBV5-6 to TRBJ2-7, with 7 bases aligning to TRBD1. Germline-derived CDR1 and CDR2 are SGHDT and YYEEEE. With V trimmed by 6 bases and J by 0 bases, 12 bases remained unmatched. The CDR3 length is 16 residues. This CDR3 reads CASTTGQLGLSYEQYF. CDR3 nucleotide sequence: TGTGCCAGCACCACGGGACAGCTGGGGCTCTCCTACGAGCAGTACTTC.

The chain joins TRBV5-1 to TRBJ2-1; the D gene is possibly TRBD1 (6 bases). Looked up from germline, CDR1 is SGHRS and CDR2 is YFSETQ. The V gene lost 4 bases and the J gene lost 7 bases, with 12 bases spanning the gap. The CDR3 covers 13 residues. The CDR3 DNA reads TGCGCCAGCAGCGGATACAGGGAGAATGAGCAGTTCTTC. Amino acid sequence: CASSGYRENEQFF. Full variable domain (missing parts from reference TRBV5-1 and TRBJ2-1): KAGVTQTPRYLIKTRGQQVTLSCSPISGHRSVSWYQQTPGQGLQFLFEYFSETQRNKGNFPGRFSGRQFSNSRSEMNVSTLELGDSALYLCASSGYRENEQFFGPGTRLTVL.

The CDR3 sequence is CASSRTGNSPLHF. In DNA, the CDR3 is TGTGCCAGCAGCCGGACAGGGAATTCACCCCTCCACTTT. The rearrangement links TRBV3-1 (or the pseudogene TRBV3-2) to TRBJ1-6; 8 bases map to TRBD1. The germline V gene has CDR1 LGHDT and CDR2 YNNKEL (reference sequence). The junction had 0 bases not matched to a gene; V was cut back by 4 bases and J by 7 bases. The CDR3 runs to 13 residues.

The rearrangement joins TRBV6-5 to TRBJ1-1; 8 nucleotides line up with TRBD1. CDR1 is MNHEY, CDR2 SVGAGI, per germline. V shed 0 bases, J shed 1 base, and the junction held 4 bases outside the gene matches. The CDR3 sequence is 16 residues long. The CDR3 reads CASSYSRTGKNTEAFF. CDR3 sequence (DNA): TGTGCCAGCAGTTACTCGCGGACAGGGAAGAACACTGAAGCTTTCTTT.

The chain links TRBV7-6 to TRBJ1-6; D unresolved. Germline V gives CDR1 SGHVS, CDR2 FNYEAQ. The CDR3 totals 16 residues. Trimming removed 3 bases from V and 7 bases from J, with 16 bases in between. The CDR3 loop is CASSLEGPTRNSPLHF. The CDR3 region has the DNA TGTGCCAGCAGCTTGGAGGGTCCGACCAGAAATTCACCCCTCCACTTT.

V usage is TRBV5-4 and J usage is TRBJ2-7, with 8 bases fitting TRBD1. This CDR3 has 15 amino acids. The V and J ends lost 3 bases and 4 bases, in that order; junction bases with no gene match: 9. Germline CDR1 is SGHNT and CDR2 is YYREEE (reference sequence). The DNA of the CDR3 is TGTGCCAGCAGCTCTGACAGGGGCTCGTGGTACGAGCAGTACTTC. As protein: CASSSDRGSWYEQYF.

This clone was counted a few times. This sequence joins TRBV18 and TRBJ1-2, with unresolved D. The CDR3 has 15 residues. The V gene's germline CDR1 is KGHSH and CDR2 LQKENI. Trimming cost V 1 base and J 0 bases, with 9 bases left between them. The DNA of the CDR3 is TGTGCCAGCTCACCACAGGGAGCCGCTAACTATGGCTACACCTTC. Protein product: CASSPQGAANYGYTF.

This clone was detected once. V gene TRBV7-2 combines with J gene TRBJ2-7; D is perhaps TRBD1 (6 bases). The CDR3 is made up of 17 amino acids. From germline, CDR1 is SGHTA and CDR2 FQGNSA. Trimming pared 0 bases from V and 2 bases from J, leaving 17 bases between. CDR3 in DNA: TGTGCCAGCAGCTTAGCGCTTGACAGGAGCCTCCCCTACGAGCAGTACTTC. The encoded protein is CASSLALDRSLPYEQYF.

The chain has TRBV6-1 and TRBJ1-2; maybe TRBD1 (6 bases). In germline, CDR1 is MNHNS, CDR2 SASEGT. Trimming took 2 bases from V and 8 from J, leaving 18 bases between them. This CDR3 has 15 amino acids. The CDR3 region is CASSERARGAQGYTF. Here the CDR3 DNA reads TGTGCCAGCAGTGAACGAGCTCGGGGGGCGCAGGGCTACACCTTC.

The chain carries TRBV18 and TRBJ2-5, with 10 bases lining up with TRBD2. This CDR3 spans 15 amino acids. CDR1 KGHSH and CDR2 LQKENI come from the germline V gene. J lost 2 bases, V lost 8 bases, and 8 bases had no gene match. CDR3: CASTSLTSGQETQYF. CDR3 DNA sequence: TGTGCCAGCACATCGTTGACTAGCGGGCAAGAGACCCAGTACTTC. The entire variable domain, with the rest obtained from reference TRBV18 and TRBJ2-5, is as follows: NAGVMQNPRHLVRRRGQEARLRCSPMKGHSHVYWYRQLPEEGLKFMVYLQKENIIDESGMPKERFSAEFPKEGPSILRIQQVVRGDSAAYFCASTSLTSGQETQYFGPGTRLLVL.

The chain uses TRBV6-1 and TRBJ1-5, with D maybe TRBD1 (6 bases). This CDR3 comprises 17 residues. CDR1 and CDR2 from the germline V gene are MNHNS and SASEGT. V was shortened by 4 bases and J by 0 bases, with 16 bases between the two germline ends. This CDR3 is CASSGAAGVYSNQPQHF. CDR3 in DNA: TGTGCCAGCAGTGGGGCTGCAGGGGTGTATAGCAATCAGCCCCAGCATTTT.

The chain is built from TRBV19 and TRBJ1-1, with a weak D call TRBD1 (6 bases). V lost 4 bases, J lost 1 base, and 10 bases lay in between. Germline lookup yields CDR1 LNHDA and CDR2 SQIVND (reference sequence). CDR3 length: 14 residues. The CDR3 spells CASSTLQGNTEAFF. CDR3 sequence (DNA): TGTGCCAGTAGTACCCTACAGGGGAACACTGAAGCTTTCTTT.

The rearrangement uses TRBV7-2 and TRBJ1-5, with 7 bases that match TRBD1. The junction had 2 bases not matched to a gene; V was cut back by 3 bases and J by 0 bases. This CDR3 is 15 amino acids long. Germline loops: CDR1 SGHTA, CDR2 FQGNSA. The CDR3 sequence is CASSLTGLSNQPQHF. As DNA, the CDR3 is TGTGCCAGCAGCTTGACAGGGCTTAGCAATCAGCCCCAGCATTTT.

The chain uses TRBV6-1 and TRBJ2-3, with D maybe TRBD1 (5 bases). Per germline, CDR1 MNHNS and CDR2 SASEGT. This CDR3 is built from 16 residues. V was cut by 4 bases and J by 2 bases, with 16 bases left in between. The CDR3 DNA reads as TGTGCCAGCAGTGGGGCGGTTGGGGCCGACACAGATACGCAGTATTTT. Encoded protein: CASSGAVGADTDTQYF.

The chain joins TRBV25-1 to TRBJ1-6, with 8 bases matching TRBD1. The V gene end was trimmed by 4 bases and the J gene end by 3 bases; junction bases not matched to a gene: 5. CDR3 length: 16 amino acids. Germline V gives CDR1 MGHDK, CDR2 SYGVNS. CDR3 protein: CASSAQGQGYNSPLHF. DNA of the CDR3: TGTGCCAGCAGTGCCCAAGGACAGGGCTATAATTCACCCCTCCACTTT.

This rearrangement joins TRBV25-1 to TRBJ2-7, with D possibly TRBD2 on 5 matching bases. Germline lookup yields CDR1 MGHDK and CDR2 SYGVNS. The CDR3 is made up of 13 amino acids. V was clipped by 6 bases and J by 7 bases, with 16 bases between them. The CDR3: CASRDSGLREQYF. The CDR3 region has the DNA TGTGCCAGCAGGGACTCGGGGTTGAGGGAGCAGTACTTC.

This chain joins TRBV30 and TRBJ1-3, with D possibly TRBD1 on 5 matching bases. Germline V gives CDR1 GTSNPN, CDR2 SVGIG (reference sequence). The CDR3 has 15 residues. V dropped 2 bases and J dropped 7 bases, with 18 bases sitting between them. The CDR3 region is CAWSWAGKLGNTIYF. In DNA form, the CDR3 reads TGTGCCTGGAGTTGGGCAGGGAAACTGGGTAACACCATATATTTT.

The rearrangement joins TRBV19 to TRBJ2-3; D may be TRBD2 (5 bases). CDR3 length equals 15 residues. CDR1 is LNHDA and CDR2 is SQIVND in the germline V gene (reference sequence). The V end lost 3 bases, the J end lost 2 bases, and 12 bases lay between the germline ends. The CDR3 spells CASSILIGLTDTQYF. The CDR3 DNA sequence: TGTGCCAGTAGTATTTTAATAGGACTCACAGATACGCAGTATTTT.

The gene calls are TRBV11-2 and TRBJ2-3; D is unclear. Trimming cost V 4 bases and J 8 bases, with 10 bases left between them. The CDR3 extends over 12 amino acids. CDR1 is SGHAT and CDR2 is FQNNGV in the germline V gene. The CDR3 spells CASSSNGVTQYF. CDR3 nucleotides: TGTGCCAGCAGCTCAAACGGAGTTACGCAGTATTTT.

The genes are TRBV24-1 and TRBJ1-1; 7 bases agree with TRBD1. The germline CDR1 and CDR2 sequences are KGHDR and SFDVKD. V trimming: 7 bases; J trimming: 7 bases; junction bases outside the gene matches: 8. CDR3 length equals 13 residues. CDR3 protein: CATRGDSRLEAFF. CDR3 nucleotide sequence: TGTGCCACCAGGGGGGACAGTAGGCTTGAAGCTTTCTTT.

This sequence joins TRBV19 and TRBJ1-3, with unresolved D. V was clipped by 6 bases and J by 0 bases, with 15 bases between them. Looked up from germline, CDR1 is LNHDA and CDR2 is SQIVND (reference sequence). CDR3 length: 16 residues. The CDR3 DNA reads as TGTGCCAGTAGCACAGACACCGGGAGCTCTGGAAACACCATATATTTT. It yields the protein CASSTDTGSSGNTIYF. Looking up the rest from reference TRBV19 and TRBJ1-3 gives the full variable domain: DGGITQSPKYLFRKEGQNVTLSCEQNLNHDAMYWYRQDPGQGLRLIYYSQIVNDFQKGDIAEGYSVSREKKESFPLTVTSAQKNPTAFYLCASSTDTGSSGNTIYFGEGSWLTVV.